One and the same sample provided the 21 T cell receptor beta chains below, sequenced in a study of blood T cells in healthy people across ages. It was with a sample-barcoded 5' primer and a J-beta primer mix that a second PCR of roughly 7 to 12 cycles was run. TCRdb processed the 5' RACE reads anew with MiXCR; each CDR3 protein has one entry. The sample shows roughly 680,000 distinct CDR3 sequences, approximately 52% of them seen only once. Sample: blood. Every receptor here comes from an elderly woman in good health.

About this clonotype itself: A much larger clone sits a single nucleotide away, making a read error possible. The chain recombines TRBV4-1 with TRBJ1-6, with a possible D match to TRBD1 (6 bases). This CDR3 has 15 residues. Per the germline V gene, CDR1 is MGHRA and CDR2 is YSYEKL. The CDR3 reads CASSQGTADNSPPHF. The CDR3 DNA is TGCGCCAGCAGCCAAGGGACAGCCGATAATTCACCCCCCCACTTT.

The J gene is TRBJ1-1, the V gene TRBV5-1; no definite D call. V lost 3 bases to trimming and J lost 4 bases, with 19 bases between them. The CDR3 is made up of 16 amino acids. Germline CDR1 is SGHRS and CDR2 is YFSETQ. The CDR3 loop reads CASSSEAPVWSTEAFF. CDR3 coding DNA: TGCGCCAGCAGCTCCGAGGCCCCGGTATGGAGCACTGAAGCTTTCTTT. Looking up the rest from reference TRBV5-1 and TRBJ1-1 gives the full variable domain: KAGVTQTPRYLIKTRGQQVTLSCSPISGHRSVSWYQQTPGQGLQFLFEYFSETQRNKGNFPGRFSGRQFSNSRSEMNVSTLELGDSALYLCASSSEAPVWSTEAFFGQGTRLTVV.

CDR3 DNA: TGTGCCAGCAGCCAAGTGGACAGGGATAACTATGGCTACACCTTC. Translating gives CASSQVDRDNYGYTF. The chain carries TRBV4-2 and TRBJ1-2, with 8 bases identical to TRBD1. The CDR3 totals 15 residues. Unmatched junction bases numbered 2, after V lost 1 base and J lost 1 base. The germline CDR1 and CDR2 sequences are LGHNA and YNFKEQ.

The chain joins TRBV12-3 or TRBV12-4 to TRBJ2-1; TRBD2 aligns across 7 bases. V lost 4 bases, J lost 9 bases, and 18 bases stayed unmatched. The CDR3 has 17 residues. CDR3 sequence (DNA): TGTGCCAGCAGTTCCTTGGGGGGGGGAGGAAGGCCGGTTGAGCAGTTCTTC. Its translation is CASSSLGGGGRPVEQFF.

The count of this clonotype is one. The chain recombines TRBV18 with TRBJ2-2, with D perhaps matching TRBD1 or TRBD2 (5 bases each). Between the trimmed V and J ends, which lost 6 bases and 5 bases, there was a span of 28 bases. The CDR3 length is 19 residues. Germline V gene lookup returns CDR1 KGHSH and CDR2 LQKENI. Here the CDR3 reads CASSITSLLGTSATGELFF. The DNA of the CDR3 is TGTGCCAGCTCCATTACCTCCCTTCTAGGGACCAGCGCTACCGGGGAGCTGTTTTTT.

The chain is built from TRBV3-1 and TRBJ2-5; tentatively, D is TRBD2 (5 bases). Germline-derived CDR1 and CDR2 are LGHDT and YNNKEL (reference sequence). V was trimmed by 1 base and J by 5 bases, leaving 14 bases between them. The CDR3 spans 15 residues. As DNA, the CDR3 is TGTGCCAGCAGCCAAGTCTCGGGATTCAGCGAGACCCAGTACTTC. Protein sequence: CASSQVSGFSETQYF.

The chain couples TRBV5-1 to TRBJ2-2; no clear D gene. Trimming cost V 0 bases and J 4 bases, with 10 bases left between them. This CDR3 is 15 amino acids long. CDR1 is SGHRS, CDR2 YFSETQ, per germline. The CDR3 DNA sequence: TGCGCCAGCAGCTTGGCTGGGTCACTCACCGGGGAGCTGTTTTTT. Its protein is CASSLAGSLTGELFF. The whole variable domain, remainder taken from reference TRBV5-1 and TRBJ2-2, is KAGVTQTPRYLIKTRGQQVTLSCSPISGHRSVSWYQQTPGQGLQFLFEYFSETQRNKGNFPGRFSGRQFSNSRSEMNVSTLELGDSALYLCASSLAGSLTGELFFGEGSRLTVL.

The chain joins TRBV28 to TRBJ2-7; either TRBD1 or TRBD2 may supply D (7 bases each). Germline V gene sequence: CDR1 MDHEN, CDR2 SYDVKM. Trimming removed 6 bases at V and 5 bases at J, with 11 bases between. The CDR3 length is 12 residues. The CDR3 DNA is TGTGCCAGCAGGGGAGGGACAGACGAGCAGTACTTC. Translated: CASRGGTDEQYF.

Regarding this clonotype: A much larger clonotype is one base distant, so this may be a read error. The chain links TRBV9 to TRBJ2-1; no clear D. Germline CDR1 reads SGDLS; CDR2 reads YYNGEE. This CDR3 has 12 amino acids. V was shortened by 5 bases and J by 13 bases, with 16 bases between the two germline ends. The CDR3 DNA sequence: TGTGCCAGCAGAGGCAGGCCGGAGACCCAGTTCTTC. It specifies CASRGRPETQFF.

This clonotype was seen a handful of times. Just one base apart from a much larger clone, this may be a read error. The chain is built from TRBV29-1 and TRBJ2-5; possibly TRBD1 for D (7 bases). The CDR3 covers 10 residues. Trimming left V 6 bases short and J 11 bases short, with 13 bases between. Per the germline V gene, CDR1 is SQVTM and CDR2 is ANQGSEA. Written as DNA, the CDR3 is TGCAGCGTCAAGGAGGGGGCGCAGTACTTC. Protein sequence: CSVKEGAQYF.

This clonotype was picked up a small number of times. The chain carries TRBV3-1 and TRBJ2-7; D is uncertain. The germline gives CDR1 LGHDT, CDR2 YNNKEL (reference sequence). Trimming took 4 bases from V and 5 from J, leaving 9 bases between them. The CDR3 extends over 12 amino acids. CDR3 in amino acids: CASSLYPHEQYF. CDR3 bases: TGTGCCAGCAGCCTATATCCCCACGAGCAGTACTTC.

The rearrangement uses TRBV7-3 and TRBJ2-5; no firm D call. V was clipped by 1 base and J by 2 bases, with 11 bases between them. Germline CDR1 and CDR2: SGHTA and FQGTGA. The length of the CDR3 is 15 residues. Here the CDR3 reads CASSLNPDLQETQYF. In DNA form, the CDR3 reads TGTGCCAGCAGCTTAAATCCCGACTTGCAAGAGACCCAGTACTTC.

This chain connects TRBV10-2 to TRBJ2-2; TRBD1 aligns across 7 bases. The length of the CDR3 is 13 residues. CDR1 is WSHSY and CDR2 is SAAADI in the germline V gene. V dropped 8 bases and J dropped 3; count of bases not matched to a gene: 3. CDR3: CASGDRYTGELFF. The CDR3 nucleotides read TGCGCCAGCGGGGACAGATACACCGGGGAGCTGTTTTTT.

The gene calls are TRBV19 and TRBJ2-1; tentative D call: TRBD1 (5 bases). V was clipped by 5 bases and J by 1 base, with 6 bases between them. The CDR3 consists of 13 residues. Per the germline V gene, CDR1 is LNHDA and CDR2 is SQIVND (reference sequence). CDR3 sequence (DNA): TGTGCCAGTAGTCAGGGATCCTACAATGAGCAGTTCTTC. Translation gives CASSQGSYNEQFF.

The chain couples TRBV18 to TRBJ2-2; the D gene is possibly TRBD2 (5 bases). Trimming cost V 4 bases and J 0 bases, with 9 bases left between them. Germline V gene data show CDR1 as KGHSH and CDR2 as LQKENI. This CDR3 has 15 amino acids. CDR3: CASSQDSSNTGELFF. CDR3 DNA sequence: TGTGCCAGCTCACAGGACTCCTCGAACACCGGGGAGCTGTTTTTT.

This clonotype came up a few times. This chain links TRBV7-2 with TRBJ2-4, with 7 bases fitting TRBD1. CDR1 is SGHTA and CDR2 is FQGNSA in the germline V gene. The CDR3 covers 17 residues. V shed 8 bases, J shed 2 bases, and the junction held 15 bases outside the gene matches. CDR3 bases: TGTGCCAGCGCCGGACAGGCCGGGATGGTGTCCAAAAACATTCAGTACTTC. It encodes CASAGQAGMVSKNIQYF.

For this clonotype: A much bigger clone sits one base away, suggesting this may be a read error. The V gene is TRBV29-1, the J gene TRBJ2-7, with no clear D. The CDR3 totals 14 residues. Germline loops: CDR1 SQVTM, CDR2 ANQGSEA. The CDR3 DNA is TGCAGCGTTGGTGGCAATTGGGGTTCCTGCGAGCAGTACTTC. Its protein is CSVGGNWGSCEQYF.

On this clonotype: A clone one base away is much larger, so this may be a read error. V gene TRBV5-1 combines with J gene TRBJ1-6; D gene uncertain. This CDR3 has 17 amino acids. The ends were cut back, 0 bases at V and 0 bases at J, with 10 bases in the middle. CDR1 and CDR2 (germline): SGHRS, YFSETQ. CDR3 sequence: CASSLEGNSSYNSPLHF. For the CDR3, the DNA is TGCGCCAGCAGCTTGGAAGGGAACAGCTCCTATAATTCACCCCTCCACTTT.

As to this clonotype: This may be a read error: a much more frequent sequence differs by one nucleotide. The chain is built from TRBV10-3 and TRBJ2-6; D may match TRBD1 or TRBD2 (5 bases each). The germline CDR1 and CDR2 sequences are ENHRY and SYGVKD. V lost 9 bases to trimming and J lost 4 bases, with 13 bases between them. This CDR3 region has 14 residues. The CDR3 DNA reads TGTGCCATAACGACAGAGCGGGGGGCCAACGTCCTGACTTTC. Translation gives CAITTERGANVLTF.

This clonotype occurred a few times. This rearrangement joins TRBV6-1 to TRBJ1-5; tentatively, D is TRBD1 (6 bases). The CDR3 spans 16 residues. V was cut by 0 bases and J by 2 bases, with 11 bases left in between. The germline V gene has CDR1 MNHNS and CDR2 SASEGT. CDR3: CASSEAPGGRNQPQHF. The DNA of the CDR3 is TGTGCCAGCAGTGAAGCGCCGGGGGGCCGCAATCAGCCCCAGCATTTT.

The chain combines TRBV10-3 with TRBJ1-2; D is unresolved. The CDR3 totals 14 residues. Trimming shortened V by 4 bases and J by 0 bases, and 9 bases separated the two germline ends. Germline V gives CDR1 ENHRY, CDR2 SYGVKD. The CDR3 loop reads CAISVGSANYGYTF. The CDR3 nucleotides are TGTGCCATCAGTGTCGGTTCGGCTAACTATGGCTACACCTTC.